This T cell receptor (beta chain) came from a study of T cell changes during pregnancy in multiple sclerosis. TCRdb's table, derived via immunoSEQ multiplex PCR, lists solely in-frame clones and lacks some. The table records tens of thousands of clones, just over 90% of them present only once. This CDR3 contains 13 residues. Between the trimmed V and J ends, which lost 0 bases and 6 bases, there was a span of 10 bases. Per the germline V gene, CDR1 is SGHNT and CDR2 is YYREEE (reference sequence). The chain recombines TRBV5-4 with TRBJ2-7, with D possibly TRBD2 on 5 matching bases. This clonotype was sampled from a female donor with multiple sclerosis, enrolled in a pregnancy study. The input for sequencing was CD4+ T cells from peripheral blood mononuclear cells, taken in the second trimester of pregnancy. This CDR3 reads CASSLGHGVEQYF. CDR3 coding DNA: TGTGCCAGCAGCTTGGGGCACGGGGTCGAGCAGTACTTC.